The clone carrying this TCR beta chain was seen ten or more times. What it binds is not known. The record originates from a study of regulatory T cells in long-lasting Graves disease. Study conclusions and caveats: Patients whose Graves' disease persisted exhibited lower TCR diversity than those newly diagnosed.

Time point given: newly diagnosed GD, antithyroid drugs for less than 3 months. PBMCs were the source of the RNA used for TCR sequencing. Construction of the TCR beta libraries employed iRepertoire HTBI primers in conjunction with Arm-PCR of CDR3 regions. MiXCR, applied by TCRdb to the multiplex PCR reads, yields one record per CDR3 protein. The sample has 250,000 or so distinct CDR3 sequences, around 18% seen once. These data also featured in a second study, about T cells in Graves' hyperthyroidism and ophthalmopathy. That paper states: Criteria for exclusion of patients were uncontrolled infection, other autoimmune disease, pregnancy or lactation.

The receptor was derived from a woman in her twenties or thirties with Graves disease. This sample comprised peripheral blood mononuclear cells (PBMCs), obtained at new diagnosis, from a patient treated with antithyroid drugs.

For the CDR3, the DNA is TGTGCCAGCAGTTTAGGCCCACGACAGGGTCTCACTGAAGCTTTCTTT. Protein sequence: CASSLGPRQGLTEAFF. The rearrangement links TRBV27 to TRBJ1-1, with 7 bases that match TRBD1. J was trimmed by 4 bases and V by 2 bases; bases with no gene match: 10. The length of the CDR3 is 16 residues. In germline, CDR1 is MNHEY, CDR2 SMNVEV (reference sequence).